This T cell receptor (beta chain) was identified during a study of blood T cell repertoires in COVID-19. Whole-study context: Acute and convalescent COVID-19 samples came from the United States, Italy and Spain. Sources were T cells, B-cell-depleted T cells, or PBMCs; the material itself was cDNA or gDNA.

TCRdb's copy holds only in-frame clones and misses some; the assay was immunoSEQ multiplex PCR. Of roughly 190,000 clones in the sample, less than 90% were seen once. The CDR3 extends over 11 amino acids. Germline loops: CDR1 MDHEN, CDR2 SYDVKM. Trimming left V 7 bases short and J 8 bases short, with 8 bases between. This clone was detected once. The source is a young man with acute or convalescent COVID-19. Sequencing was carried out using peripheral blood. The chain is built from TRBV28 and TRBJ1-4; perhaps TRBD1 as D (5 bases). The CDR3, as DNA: TGTGCCAGCACGGCAGGGGAAAAACTGTTTTTT. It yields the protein CASTAGEKLFF.